Detailed here is one TCR beta chain. Source study methods: Amplified reference gene primers provided the basis for estimating nucleated cell counts. Assay: immunoSEQ multiplex PCR; the TCRdb copy retains only in-frame clones and omits some. V, J and clone size were drawn from that table, and D and trimming were deduced from the DNA. The sample has fewer than 450,000 clones; around 89% are singletons. The sample comes from a study of blood T cell repertoires in COVID-19. Whole-study context: Samples representing acute and convalescent COVID-19 were sourced from the United States, Italy and Spain. From T cells, B-cell-depleted T cells, or PBMCs came the material, which was cDNA or gDNA.

Germline V lookup: CDR1 SGDLS, CDR2 YYNGEE. V lost 0 bases and J 6 bases, leaving 13 bases between the germline ends. This CDR3 region has 15 residues. Seattle patient enrollment occurred during active infection, with longitudinal follow-up thereafter. Sequenced sample: peripheral blood. This chain connects TRBV9 to TRBJ2-1, with a possible D match to TRBD1 (6 bases). The sequence came from a woman aged 45-65 years with COVID-19, enrolled during active disease. The CDR3 sequence is CASSVAQGVFNEQFF. The CDR3 nucleotides are TGTGCCAGCAGCGTAGCACAGGGAGTCTTCAATGAGCAGTTCTTC.